This T cell receptor beta chain stems from a study of OX40 agonist ivuxolimab in advanced cancers. Sequencing was performed with immunoSEQ multiplex PCR; in TCRdb, only in-frame clones are kept and a portion is missing. The sample has 11,000 to 15,000 clones; under 95% are singletons. The V end was cut by 8 bases, the J end by 10 bases, with 21 bases between. This CDR3 spans 13 amino acids. Germline V gene sequence: CDR1 GTSNPN, CDR2 SVGIG (reference sequence). Specimen: CD4+ or CD8+ T cells sorted from blood, collected in a trial of the OX40 agonist ivuxolimab. The receptor was derived from an adult with an advanced solid tumor such as melanoma, head and neck, liver or kidney cancer. The genes are TRBV30 and TRBJ2-1; possibly TRBD2 for D (5 bases). CDR3 in amino acids: CAGLPWTPMEQFF. The DNA of the CDR3 is TGTGCCGGTTTACCTTGGACTCCCATGGAGCAGTTCTTC.